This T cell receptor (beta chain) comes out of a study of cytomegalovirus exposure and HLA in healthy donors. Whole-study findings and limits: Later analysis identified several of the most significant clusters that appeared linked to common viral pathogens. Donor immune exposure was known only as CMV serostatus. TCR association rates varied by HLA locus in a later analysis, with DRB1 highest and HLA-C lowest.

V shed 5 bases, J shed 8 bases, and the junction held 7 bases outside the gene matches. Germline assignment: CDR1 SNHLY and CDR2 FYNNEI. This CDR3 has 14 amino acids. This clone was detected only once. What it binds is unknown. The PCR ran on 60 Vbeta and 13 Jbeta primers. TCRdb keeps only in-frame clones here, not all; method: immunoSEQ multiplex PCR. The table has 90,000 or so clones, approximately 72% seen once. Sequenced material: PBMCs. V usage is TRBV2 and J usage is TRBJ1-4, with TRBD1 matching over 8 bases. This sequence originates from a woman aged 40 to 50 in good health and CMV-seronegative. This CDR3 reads CASSSRGRGEKLFF. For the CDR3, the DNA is TGTGCCAGCAGTTCCAGGGGGCGAGGCGAAAAACTGTTTTTT.